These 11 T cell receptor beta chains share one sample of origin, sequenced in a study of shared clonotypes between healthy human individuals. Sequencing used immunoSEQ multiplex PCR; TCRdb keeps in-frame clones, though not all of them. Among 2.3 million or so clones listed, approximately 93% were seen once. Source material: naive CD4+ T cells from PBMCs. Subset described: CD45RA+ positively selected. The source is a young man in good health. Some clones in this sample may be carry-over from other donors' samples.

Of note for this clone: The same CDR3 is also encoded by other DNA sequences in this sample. CDR3 protein: CSALYYNEQFF. DNA of the CDR3: TGCAGTGCCCTGTATTACAATGAGCAGTTCTTC. The chain recombines TRBV20-1 with TRBJ2-1; D unclear. V lost 6 bases to trimming and J lost 4 bases, with 7 bases between them. There are 11 residues in the CDR3. Germline assignment: CDR1 DFQATT and CDR2 SNEGSKA (reference sequence).

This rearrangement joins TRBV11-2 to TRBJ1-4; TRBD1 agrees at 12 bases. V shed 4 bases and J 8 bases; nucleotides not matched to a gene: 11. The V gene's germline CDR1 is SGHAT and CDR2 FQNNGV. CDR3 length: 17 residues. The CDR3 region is CASSSGTGGQGLEKLFF. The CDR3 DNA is TGTGCCAGCAGCTCTGGGACAGGGGGCCAGGGATTGGAAAAACTGTTTTTT.

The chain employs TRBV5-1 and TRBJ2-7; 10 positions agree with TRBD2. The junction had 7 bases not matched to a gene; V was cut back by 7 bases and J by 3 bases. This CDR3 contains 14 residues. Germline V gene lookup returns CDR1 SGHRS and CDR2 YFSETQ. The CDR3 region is CASQRVAGGYEQYF. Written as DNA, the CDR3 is TGCGCCAGCCAGCGAGTAGCGGGAGGCTACGAGCAGTACTTC.

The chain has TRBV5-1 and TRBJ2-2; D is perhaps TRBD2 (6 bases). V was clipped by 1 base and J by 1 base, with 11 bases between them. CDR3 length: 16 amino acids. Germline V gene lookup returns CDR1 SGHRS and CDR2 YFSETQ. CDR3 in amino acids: CASSLYRERNTGELFF. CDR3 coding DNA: TGCGCCAGCAGCTTGTATCGGGAGAGGAACACCGGGGAGCTGTTTTTT. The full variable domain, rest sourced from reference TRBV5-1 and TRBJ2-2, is KAGVTQTPRYLIKTRGQQVTLSCSPISGHRSVSWYQQTPGQGLQFLFEYFSETQRNKGNFPGRFSGRQFSNSRSEMNVSTLELGDSALYLCASSLYRERNTGELFFGEGSRLTVL.

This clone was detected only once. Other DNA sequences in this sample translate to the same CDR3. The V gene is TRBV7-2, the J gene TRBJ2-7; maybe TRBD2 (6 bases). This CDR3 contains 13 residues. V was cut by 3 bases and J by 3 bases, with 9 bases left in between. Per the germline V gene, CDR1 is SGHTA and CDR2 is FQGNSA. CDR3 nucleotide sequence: TGTGCCAGCAGCTTGGGGGGTCACTACGAGCAGTACTTC. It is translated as CASSLGGHYEQYF. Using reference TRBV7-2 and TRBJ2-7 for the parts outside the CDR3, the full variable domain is GAGVSQSPSNKVTEKGKDVELRCDPISGHTALYWYRQSLGQGLEFLIYFQGNSAPDKSGLPSDRFSAERTGGSVSTLTIQRTQQEDSAVYLCASSLGGHYEQYFGPGTRLTVT.

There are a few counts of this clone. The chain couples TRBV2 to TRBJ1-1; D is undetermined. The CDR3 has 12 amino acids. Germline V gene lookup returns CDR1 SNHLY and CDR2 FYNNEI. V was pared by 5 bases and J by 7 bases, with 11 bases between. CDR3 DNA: TGTGCCAGCAGTCGCCAGGATTTTGAAGCTTTCTTT. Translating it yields CASSRQDFEAFF.

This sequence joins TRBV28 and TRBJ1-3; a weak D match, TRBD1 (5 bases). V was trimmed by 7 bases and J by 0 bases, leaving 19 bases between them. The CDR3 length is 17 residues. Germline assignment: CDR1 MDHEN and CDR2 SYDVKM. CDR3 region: CASTLSGRATSGNTIYF. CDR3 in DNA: TGTGCCAGCACGTTGTCGGGCAGGGCAACCTCTGGAAACACCATATATTTT.

The CDR3 region is CATSTRDGRNQPQHF. The CDR3 DNA reads as TGTGCCACCAGCACTAGGGACGGCCGCAATCAGCCCCAGCATTTT. V gene TRBV15 combines with J gene TRBJ1-5; D is possibly TRBD1 (5 bases). V lost 4 bases and J 2 bases, leaving 12 bases between the germline ends. The CDR3 loop spans 15 amino acids. Germline V CDR1 and CDR2: LNHNV, YYDKDF (reference sequence).

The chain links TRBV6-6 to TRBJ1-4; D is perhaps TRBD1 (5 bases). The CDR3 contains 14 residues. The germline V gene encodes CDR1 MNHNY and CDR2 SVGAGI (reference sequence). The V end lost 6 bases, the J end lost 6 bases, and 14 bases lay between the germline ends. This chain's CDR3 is CASSSGGEDEKLFF. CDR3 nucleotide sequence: TGTGCCAGCAGCAGTGGGGGGGAGGATGAAAAACTGTTTTTT.

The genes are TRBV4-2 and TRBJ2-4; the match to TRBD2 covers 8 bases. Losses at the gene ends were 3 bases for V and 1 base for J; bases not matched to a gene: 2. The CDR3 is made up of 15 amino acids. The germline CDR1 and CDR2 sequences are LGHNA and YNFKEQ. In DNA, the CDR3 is TGTGCCAGCAGCCAGACGGGAGGGGCCAAAAACATTCAGTACTTC. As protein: CASSQTGGAKNIQYF.

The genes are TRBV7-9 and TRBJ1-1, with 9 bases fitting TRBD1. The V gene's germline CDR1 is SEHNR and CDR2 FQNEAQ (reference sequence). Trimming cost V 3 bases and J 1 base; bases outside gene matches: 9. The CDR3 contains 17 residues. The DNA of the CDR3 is TGTGCCAGCAGCTTCGCCGGGACAGGGTGGGCGAACACTGAAGCTTTCTTT. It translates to CASSFAGTGWANTEAFF. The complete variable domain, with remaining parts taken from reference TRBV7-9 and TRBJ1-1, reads DTGVSQNPRHKITKRGQNVTFRCDPISEHNRLYWYRQTLGQGPEFLTYFQNEAQLEKSRLLSDRFSAERPKGSFSTLEIQRTEQGDSAMYLCASSFAGTGWANTEAFFGQGTRLTVV.